What follows is one T cell receptor (beta chain) and its context. Its antigen remains unknown. The template-switching step introduced UMIs that carried a 6-nucleotide sample barcode. TCRdb reworked the 5' RACE reads into one entry per CDR3 protein, no DNA. Its clone listing holds some 89,000 distinct CDR3 sequences. The germline V gene has CDR1 DFQATT and CDR2 SNEGSKA (reference sequence). This CDR3 spans 13 amino acids. This sample is drawn from a study of monozygotic twins with inflammatory bowel disease. Study-level points and caveats: Support for a single strong signal or clonotype associated with IBD was absent. Repertoire similarity did not differ between concordant and discordant twins, possibly owing to limited power. Especially with disease activity, IBD patients had fewer clonotypes in common with others than healthy twins did.

Sequenced material: blood. This clonotype was obtained from a human donor with ulcerative colitis or Crohn's disease, or a healthy co-twin of an affected twin (not recorded which). V and J are TRBV20-1 and TRBJ1-2; TCRdb's assignment of TRBD1 cannot be checked, as there is no DNA. The CDR3 here is CSAPDRATNGYTF.